The present T cell receptor beta chain was sequenced within a study of T cells in Graves' hyperthyroidism and ophthalmopathy. The CDR3 runs to 12 residues. The germline CDR1 and CDR2 sequences are ENHRY and SYGVKD. RNA transcripts served as the template for amplifying TCR beta CDR3 regions. The HTBI primer set served for first-round RT-PCR of the TCR CDR3. Each CDR3 protein is one row after TCRdb ran MiXCR on the multiplex PCR reads. This sample has around 570,000 distinct CDR3 sequences; 20% occur once, and the top ten carry roughly 44%. The chain combines TRBV10-3 with TRBJ2-5; maybe TRBD1 (5 bases). The end of the DNA fits TRBJ2-1 better, so the J call may be wrong. Sequenced sample: blood. This sequence was found in a man aged 35 to 55 with Graves' ophthalmopathy. The CDR3 DNA reads TGTGCCATCAGGGACACTCAAGAGACCCAGTTCTTC. Translation gives CAIRDTQETQFF.